This T cell receptor (beta chain) was identified during a study of T cells in pancreatic ductal adenocarcinoma. Notes on the study in general: Blood clonality (roughly 0.07) did not differ significantly from tumor (around 0.12). Unique clonotypes were about 8.2-fold more numerous in blood than in tumor.

CDR1 and CDR2 (germline): SGHDT, YYEEEE. V was trimmed by 4 bases and J by 3 bases, leaving 16 bases between them. This CDR3 is built from 15 residues. The repertoire was sequenced with immunoSEQ multiplex PCR; TCRdb's copy has only in-frame clones and lacks some. The table shows 16,000 or so clones, with under 95% occurring only once. This clone was recorded only once. Antigen specificity is unknown. Selected pancreatic ductal adenocarcinoma patients had undergone surgery without neoadjuvant therapy. The chain links TRBV5-6 to TRBJ1-2, with a weak D call TRBD1 (5 bases). Sequenced: PBMCs. The clonotype was recovered from a human donor with pancreatic ductal adenocarcinoma. CDR3 sequence: CASSPTGTLYYGYTF. Written as DNA, the CDR3 is TGTGCCAGCAGCCCCACCGGGACGCTATACTATGGCTACACCTTC.